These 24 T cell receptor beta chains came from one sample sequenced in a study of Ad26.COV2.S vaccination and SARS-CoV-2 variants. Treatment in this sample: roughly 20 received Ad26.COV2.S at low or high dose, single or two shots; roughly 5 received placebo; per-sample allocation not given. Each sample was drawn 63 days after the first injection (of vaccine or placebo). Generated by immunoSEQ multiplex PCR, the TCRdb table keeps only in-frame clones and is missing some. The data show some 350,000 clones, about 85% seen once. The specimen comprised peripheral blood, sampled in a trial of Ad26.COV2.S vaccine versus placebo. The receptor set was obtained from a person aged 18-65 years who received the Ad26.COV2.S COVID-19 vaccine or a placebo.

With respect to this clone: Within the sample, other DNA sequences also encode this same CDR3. The CDR3 DNA sequence: TGCGCCAGCAGCTCGGGACAGGGCCCCTACGAGCAGTACTTC. Its translation is CASSSGQGPYEQYF. V is TRBV5-1 and J is TRBJ2-7; 9 positions agree with TRBD1. The V gene end was trimmed by 3 bases and the J gene end by 2 bases; junction bases not matched to a gene: 3. Per germline, CDR1 SGHRS and CDR2 YFSETQ. The length of the CDR3 is 14 residues.

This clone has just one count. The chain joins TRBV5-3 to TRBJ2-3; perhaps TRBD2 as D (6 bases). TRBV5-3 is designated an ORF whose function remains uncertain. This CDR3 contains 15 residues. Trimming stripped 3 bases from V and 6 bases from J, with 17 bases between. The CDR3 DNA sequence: TGTGCCAGAAGCTCACCCCCTAGCGCGGAGGATACGCAGTATTTT. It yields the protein CARSSPPSAEDTQYF.

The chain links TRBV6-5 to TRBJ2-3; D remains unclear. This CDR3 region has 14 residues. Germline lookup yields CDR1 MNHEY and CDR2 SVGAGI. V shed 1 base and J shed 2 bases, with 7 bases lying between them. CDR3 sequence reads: CASSYLANTDTQYF. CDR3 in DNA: TGTGCCAGCAGTTACTTGGCTAACACAGATACGCAGTATTTT.

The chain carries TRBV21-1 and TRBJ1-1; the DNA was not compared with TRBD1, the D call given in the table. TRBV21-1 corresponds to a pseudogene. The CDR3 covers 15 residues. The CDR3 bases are TGTGCCAGCAGCAAAGATGGGACAGGGGACACTGAAGCTTTCTTT. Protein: CASSKDGTGDTEAFF.

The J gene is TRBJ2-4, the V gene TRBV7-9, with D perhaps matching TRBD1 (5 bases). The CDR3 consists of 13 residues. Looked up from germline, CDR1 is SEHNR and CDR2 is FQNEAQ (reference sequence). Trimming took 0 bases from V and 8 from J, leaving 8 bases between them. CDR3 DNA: TGTGCCAGCAGCTTAGCAGGGGTGGACATTCAGTACTTC. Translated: CASSLAGVDIQYF. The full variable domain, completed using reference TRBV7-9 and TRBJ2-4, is DTGVSQNPRHKITKRGQNVTFRCDPISEHNRLYWYRQTLGQGPEFLTYFQNEAQLEKSRLLSDRFSAERPKGSFSTLEIQRTEQGDSAMYLCASSLAGVDIQYFGAGTRLSVL.

CDR3 protein: CASSAGLAVTGELFF. The CDR3 nucleotides read TGTGCCAGCAGCGCCGGACTAGCGGTCACCGGGGAGCTGTTTTTT. The J gene is TRBJ2-2, the V gene TRBV9, with TRBD2 matching over 10 bases. The trim removed 3 bases at V and 4 bases at J, leaving 3 bases unmatched. CDR3 length equals 15 residues. Germline-derived CDR1 and CDR2 are SGDLS and YYNGEE.

The CDR3 nucleotides read TGTGCCAGCAGAAGGACAGGGGACTATGGCTACACCTTC. Protein sequence: CASRRTGDYGYTF. The chain uses TRBV27 and TRBJ1-2, with TRBD1 matching over 9 bases. The CDR3 is 13 amino acids. CDR1 and CDR2 from the germline V gene are MNHEY and SMNVEV (reference sequence). V trimming: 6 bases; J trimming: 3 bases; junction bases outside the gene matches: 2.

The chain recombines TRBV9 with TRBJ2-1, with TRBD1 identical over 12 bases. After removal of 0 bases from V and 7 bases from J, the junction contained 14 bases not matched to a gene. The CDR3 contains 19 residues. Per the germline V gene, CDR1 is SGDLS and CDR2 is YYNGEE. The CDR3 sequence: CASSVVVGDPGQGANEQFF. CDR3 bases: TGTGCCAGCAGCGTAGTAGTAGGGGATCCGGGACAGGGGGCAAATGAGCAGTTCTTC. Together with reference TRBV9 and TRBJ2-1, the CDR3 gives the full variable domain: DSGVTQTPKHLITATGQRVTLRCSPRSGDLSVYWYQQSLDQGLQFLIQYYNGEERAKGNILERFSAQQFPDLHSELNLSSLELGDSALYFCASSVVVGDPGQGANEQFFGPGTRLTVL.

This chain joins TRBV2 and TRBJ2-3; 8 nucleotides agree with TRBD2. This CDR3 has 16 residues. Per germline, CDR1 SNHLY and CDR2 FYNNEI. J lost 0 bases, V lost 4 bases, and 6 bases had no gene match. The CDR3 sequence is CASSGVAGYSTDTQYF. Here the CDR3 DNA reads TGTGCCAGCAGTGGGGTAGCGGGATATAGCACAGATACGCAGTATTTT. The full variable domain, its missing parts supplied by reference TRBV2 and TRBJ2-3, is EPEVTQTPSHQVTQMGQEVILRCVPISNHLYFYWYRQILGQKVEFLVSFYNNEISEKSEIFDDQFSVERPDGSNFTLKIRSTKLEDSAMYFCASSGVAGYSTDTQYFGPGTRLTVL.

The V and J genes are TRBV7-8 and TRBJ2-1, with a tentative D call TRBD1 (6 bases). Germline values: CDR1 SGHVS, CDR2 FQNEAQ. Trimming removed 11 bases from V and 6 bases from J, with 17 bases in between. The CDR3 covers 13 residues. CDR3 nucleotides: TGTGCCGAGGGGCAGCAAGGGGGCAATGAGCAGTTCTTC. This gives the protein CAEGQQGGNEQFF.

In DNA, the CDR3 is TGTGCCAGTAGTATATTTGTAAATGCAGGGTTCGGTCAGCCCCAGCATTTT. Amino acids: CASSIFVNAGFGQPQHF. The chain links TRBV19 to TRBJ1-5; tentatively, D is TRBD1 (5 bases). Germline CDR1 and CDR2: LNHDA and SQIVND (reference sequence). V shed 2 bases and J shed 6 bases, with 20 bases lying between them. This CDR3 has 17 residues.

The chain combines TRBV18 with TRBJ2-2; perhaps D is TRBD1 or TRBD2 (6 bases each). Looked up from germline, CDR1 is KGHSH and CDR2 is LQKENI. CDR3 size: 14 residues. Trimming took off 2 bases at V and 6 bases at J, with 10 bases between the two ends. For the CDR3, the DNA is TGTGCCAGCTCACCATCAGGGGAGGCCGGGGAGCTGTTTTTT. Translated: CASSPSGEAGELFF.

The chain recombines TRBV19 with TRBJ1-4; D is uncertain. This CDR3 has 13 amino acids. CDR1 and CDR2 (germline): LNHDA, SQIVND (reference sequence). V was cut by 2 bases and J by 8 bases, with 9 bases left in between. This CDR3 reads CASSIRVGEKLFF. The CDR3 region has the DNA TGTGCCAGTAGTATAAGGGTTGGAGAAAAACTGTTTTTT. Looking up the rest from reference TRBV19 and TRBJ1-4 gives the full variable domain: DGGITQSPKYLFRKEGQNVTLSCEQNLNHDAMYWYRQDPGQGLRLIYYSQIVNDFQKGDIAEGYSVSREKKESFPLTVTSAQKNPTAFYLCASSIRVGEKLFFGSGTQLSVL.

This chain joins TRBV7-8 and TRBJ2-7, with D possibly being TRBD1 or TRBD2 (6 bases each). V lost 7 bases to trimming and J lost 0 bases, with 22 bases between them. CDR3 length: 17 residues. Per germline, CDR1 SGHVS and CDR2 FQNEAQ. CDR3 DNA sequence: TGTGCCAGCATCGAGTTTCGAGGGGGGCTAACCTCCTACGAGCAGTACTTC. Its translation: CASIEFRGGLTSYEQYF.

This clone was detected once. CDR3 sequence reads: CASSHRQGTNEKLFF. The CDR3 DNA follows: TGCGCCAGCAGCCATAGACAGGGGACTAATGAAAAACTGTTTTTT. The chain is built from TRBV4-1 and TRBJ1-4; 8 bases fit TRBD1. Per the germline V gene, CDR1 is MGHRA and CDR2 is YSYEKL. The V segment lost 3 bases and the J segment 2 bases; nucleotides outside the gene matches: 2. The CDR3 is 15 amino acids.

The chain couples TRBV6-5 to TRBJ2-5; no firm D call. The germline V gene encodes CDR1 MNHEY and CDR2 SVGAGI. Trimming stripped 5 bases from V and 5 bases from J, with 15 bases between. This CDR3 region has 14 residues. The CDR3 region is CASSPRWARETQYF. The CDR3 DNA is TGTGCCAGCAGTCCGAGGTGGGCCAGGGAGACCCAGTACTTC.

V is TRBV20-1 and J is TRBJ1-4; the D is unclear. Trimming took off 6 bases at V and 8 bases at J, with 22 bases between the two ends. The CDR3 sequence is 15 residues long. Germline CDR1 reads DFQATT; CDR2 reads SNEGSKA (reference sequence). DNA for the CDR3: TGCAGTGCAAGTCCCCCCCTCCGACGGCCGGAAAAACTGTTTTTT. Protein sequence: CSASPPLRRPEKLFF.

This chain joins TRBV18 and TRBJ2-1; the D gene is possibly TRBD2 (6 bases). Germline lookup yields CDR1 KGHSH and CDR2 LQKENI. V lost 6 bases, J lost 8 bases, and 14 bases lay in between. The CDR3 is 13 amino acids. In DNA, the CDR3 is TGTGCCAGCTCCCGGGGGTCGGGGGATGAGCAGTTCTTC. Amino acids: CASSRGSGDEQFF.

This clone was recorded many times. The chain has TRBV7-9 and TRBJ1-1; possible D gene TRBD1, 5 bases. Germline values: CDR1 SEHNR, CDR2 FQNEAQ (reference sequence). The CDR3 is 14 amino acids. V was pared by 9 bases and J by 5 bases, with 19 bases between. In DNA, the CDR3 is TGTGCCAGTAACTCGGGTCGCAGGGCAACTGAAGCTTTCTTT. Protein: CASNSGRRATEAFF. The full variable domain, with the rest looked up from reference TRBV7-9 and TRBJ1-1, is DTGVSQNPRHKITKRGQNVTFRCDPISEHNRLYWYRQTLGQGPEFLTYFQNEAQLEKSRLLSDRFSAERPKGSFSTLEIQRTEQGDSAMYLCASNSGRRATEAFFGQGTRLTVV.

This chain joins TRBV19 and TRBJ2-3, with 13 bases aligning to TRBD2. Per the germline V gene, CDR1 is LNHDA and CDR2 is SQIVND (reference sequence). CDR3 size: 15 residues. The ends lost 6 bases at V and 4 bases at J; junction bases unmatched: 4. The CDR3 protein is CASSQLAGGADTQYF. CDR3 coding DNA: TGTGCCAGTAGCCAACTAGCGGGAGGGGCAGATACGCAGTATTTT.

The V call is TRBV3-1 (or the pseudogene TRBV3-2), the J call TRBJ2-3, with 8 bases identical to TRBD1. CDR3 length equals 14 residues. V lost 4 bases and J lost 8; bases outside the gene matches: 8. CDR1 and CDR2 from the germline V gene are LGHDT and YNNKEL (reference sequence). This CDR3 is CASSRGQVQGTQYF. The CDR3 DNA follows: TGTGCCAGCAGCCGGGGACAGGTGCAGGGTACGCAGTATTTT.

CDR3 sequence: CASSLGQGLRTDTQYF. The CDR3 DNA reads as TGTGCCAGCAGCTTGGGACAGGGACTTCGCACAGATACGCAGTATTTT. The chain has TRBV5-5 and TRBJ2-3; D might be TRBD1 (7 bases). This CDR3 region has 16 residues. Trimming pared 0 bases from V and 1 base from J, leaving 12 bases between. Germline CDR1 reads SGHKS; CDR2 reads YYEKEE (reference sequence).

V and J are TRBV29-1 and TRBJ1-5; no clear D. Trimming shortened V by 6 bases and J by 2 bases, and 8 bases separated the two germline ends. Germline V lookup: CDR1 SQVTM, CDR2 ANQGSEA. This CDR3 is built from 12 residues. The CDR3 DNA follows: TGCAGCGTCACTATGGGCAATCAGCCCCAGCATTTT. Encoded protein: CSVTMGNQPQHF.

As DNA, the CDR3 is TGTGCCTGGTTCATCAGGGGAAACACTGAAGCTTTCTTT. Amino acid sequence: CAWFIRGNTEAFF. The rearrangement uses TRBV30 and TRBJ1-1, with D maybe TRBD1 (6 bases). Germline assignment: CDR1 GTSNPN and CDR2 SVGIG (reference sequence). The length of the CDR3 is 13 residues. Trimming took 5 bases from V and 2 from J, leaving 12 bases between them.